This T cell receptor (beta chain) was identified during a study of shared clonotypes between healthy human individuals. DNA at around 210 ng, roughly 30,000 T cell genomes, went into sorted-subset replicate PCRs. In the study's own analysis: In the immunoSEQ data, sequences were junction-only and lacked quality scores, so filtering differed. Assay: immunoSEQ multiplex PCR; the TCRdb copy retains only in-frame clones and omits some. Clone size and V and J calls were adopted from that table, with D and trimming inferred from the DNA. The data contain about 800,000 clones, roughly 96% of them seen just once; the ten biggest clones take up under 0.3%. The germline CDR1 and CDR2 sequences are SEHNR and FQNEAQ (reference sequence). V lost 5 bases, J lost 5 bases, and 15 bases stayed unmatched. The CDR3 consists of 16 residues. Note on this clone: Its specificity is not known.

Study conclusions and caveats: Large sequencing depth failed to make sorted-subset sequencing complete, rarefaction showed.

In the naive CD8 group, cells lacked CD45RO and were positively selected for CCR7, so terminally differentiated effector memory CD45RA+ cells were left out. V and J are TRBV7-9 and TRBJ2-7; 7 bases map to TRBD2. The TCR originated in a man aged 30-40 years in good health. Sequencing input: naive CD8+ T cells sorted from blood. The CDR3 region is CASSPKSGGSIHEQYF. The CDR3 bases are TGTGCCAGCAGCCCAAAAAGTGGCGGGAGTATCCACGAGCAGTACTTC.